This T cell receptor (beta chain) was recovered during a study of cytotoxic CD8 clonotypes in ibrutinib-treated CLL. Overall study findings and caveats: Clonality (at baseline) was higher than in age-matched healthy donors and tracked circulating CD8+ T-cell counts.

Genomic DNA in an amount of about 2 micrograms was extracted from cryopreserved PBMCs and used for the preparation of TCR beta libraries. This clone was seen once. As yet, its antigen is unknown. The data were produced by immunoSEQ multiplex PCR, yet TCRdb's version contains in-frame clones alone and is incomplete. The table includes roughly 300,000 clones, roughly four fifths detected once. The CDR3 spans 15 residues. Between the trimmed V and J ends, which lost 3 bases and 6 bases, there was a span of 15 bases. Germline loops: CDR1 LNHDA, CDR2 SQIVND (reference sequence). The chain recombines TRBV19 with TRBJ2-1, with D perhaps matching TRBD2 (5 bases). Sequenced material: PBMCs, taken at disease progression, from a patient treated with ibrutinib. This sequence originates from a human donor with chronic lymphocytic leukemia. This CDR3 reads CASSIPGRVSNEQFF. CDR3 in DNA: TGTGCCAGTAGTATCCCGGGAAGGGTTTCCAATGAGCAGTTCTTC.